The 18 T cell receptor beta chains below all came from one sample that was sequenced in a study of PD-1 blockade in classical Hodgkin lymphoma. Time point reported: cycle 4 day 1 (C4D1), after less than seven weeks of nivolumab. Exposure to brentuximab vedotin varied, and each patient had relapsed following autologous stem cell transplantation. Researchers report purifying CD4+ T cells from thawed PBMCs by magnetic negative selection. Data came from immunoSEQ multiplex PCR; TCRdb stores just in-frame clones and leaves some out. The sample has around 25,000 clones; approximately 85% are singletons. The sequences come from CD4+ T cells from blood, collected before the fourth cycle of nivolumab. The receptors were gathered from a human donor with classical Hodgkin lymphoma.

The chain has TRBV6-5 and TRBJ1-5; no definite D call. Germline CDR1 is MNHEY and CDR2 is SVGAGI. The CDR3 length is 16 residues. The V end lost 0 bases, the J end lost 0 bases, and 9 bases lay between the germline ends. The CDR3: CASSYSFIPSNQPQHF. As DNA, the CDR3 is TGTGCCAGCAGTTACTCCTTCATACCTAGCAATCAGCCCCAGCATTTT.

This chain links TRBV6-6 with TRBJ1-5; 7 bases fit TRBD1. This CDR3 has 14 amino acids. Germline trimming cut 4 bases from V and 7 bases from J; bases unmatched to any gene: 7. The germline V gene encodes CDR1 MNHNY and CDR2 SVGAGI (reference sequence). The CDR3 DNA sequence: TGTGCCAGCAGTTCAAAGGGGGCATACCAGCCCCAGCATTTT. It translates to CASSSKGAYQPQHF.

The CDR3 DNA is TGTGCCAGCAGCTTAGTGGGACTAGCTTTGGTCGGGGAGACCCAGTACTTC. Its translation is CASSLVGLALVGETQYF. The V and J genes are TRBV7-8 and TRBJ2-5; 9 bases agree with TRBD2. Trimming took 1 base from V and 5 from J; bases not matched to a gene: 11. Germline CDR1 is SGHVS and CDR2 is FQNEAQ. CDR3 length: 17 residues.

As regards this clone: A read error may account for a junction end that differs from germline. This sequence joins TRBV18 and TRBJ2-1; D unclear. This CDR3 is 14 amino acids long. Germline lookup yields CDR1 KGHSH and CDR2 LQKENI. The CDR3 is CASSPPSGFNGQFF. The DNA for the CDR3 is TGTGCCAGCTCCCCCCCCTCTGGGTTCAATGGGCAGTTCTTC.

With regard to this clone: Its ends do not fully match the called genes, so a read error is possible. This chain uses TRBV18 with TRBJ2-1, with no clear D. Looked up from germline, CDR1 is KGHSH and CDR2 is LQKENI. The CDR3 is made up of 18 amino acids. DNA of the CDR3: TGTGCCAGCTCACCACCGGGTGGAGTCCTACCCTCCCACAATGAGCAGTTCTTC. Translated: CASSPPGGVLPSHNEQFF.

The rearrangement links TRBV28 to TRBJ2-2, with D perhaps matching TRBD2 (5 bases). The CDR3 covers 15 residues. The germline V gene encodes CDR1 MDHEN and CDR2 SYDVKM. Trimming took 1 base from V and 7 from J, leaving 13 bases between them. The chain's CDR3 is CASSLYAGKGGELFF. In DNA form, the CDR3 reads TGTGCCAGCAGTTTATATGCCGGGAAGGGCGGGGAGCTGTTTTTT.

The rearrangement uses TRBV9 and TRBJ1-4; tentative D call: TRBD1 (5 bases). The germline V gene encodes CDR1 SGDLS and CDR2 YYNGEE. V lost 3 bases to trimming and J lost 8 bases, with 20 bases between them. The CDR3 runs to 16 residues. CDR3 DNA: TGTGCCAGCAGCGGAGGGGTGGGGACTGTAGGAGAAAAACTGTTTTTT. Protein sequence: CASSGGVGTVGEKLFF.

This chain uses TRBV19 with TRBJ1-4; D is ambiguous. V lost 6 bases, J lost 3 bases, and 17 bases lay in between. This CDR3 is built from 16 residues. Germline values: CDR1 LNHDA, CDR2 SQIVND (reference sequence). DNA for the CDR3: TGTGCCAGTAGATCCCAGGACGTCCCTCCTAATGAAAAACTGTTTTTT. Protein: CASRSQDVPPNEKLFF.

This chain joins TRBV6-5 and TRBJ2-3; 7 bases line up with TRBD1. In germline, CDR1 is MNHEY, CDR2 SVGAGI. After removal of 6 bases from V and 6 bases from J, the junction contained 9 bases not matched to a gene. The CDR3 extends over 14 amino acids. This CDR3 reads CASRGFGQVDTQYF. The CDR3 nucleotides are TGTGCCAGCAGGGGCTTCGGACAGGTTGATACGCAGTATTTT.

V gene TRBV19 combines with J gene TRBJ2-3; 12 nucleotides match TRBD2. After removal of 10 bases from V and 8 bases from J, the junction contained 22 bases not matched to a gene. The length of the CDR3 is 18 residues. CDR1 is LNHDA, CDR2 SQIVND, per germline (reference sequence). Here the CDR3 reads CATADGRTSGTPRGTQYF. CDR3 sequence (DNA): TGTGCCACCGCGGACGGCCGGACTAGCGGGACCCCGCGGGGTACGCAGTATTTT.

This clone has only one observation. This rearrangement joins TRBV7-2 to TRBJ2-1, with D uncertain. Germline lookup yields CDR1 SGHTA and CDR2 FQGNSA. Trimming removed 6 bases at V and 5 bases at J, with 8 bases between. This CDR3 is 12 amino acids long. CDR3 bases: TGTGCCAGCAGGCTCGGACACAATGAGCAGTTCTTC. Encoded protein: CASRLGHNEQFF.

J is TRBJ2-7 and V is TRBV28; TRBD1 might be the D (5 bases). V was cut by 4 bases and J by 3 bases, with 7 bases left in between. The CDR3 is 12 residues long. CDR1 and CDR2 from the germline V gene are MDHEN and SYDVKM. The CDR3 region is CASSWTLYEQYF. CDR3 in DNA: TGTGCCAGCAGTTGGACACTCTACGAGCAGTACTTC. Looking up the rest from reference TRBV28 and TRBJ2-7 gives the full variable domain: DVKVTQSSRYLVKRTGEKVFLECVQDMDHENMFWYRQDPGLGLRLIYFSYDVKMKEKGDIPEGYSVSREKKERFSLILESASTNQTSMYLCASSWTLYEQYFGPGTRLTVT.

V is TRBV6-5 and J is TRBJ2-5; a weak D match, TRBD2 (7 bases). Germline CDR1 and CDR2: MNHEY and SVGAGI. Trimming shortened V by 5 bases and J by 7 bases, and 14 bases separated the two germline ends. The CDR3 extends over 13 amino acids. Here the CDR3 reads CASSDHREGTQYF. Here the CDR3 DNA reads TGTGCCAGCAGTGACCACAGGGAGGGGACCCAGTACTTC.

This chain links TRBV19 with TRBJ1-4, with 8 nucleotides matching TRBD1. The trim removed 5 bases at V and 11 bases at J, leaving 7 bases unmatched. CDR3 size: 13 residues. CDR1 is LNHDA and CDR2 is SQIVND in the germline V gene (reference sequence). CDR3 sequence (DNA): TGTGCCAGTAGTTCACAGGGGGTCGTTAAACTGTTTTTT. It codes for CASSSQGVVKLFF.

The chain couples TRBV27 to TRBJ2-7; no clear D. Per germline, CDR1 MNHEY and CDR2 SMNVEV (reference sequence). CDR3 length: 14 amino acids. Trimming cost V 4 bases and J 0 bases, with 10 bases left between them. In DNA, the CDR3 is TGTGCCAGCAGTTCTCCTCGGACCTCCTACGAGCAGTACTTC. It yields the protein CASSSPRTSYEQYF.

The chain uses TRBV5-4 and TRBJ1-1; D possibly corresponds to TRBD1 (5 bases). CDR1 and CDR2 from the germline V gene are SGHNT and YYREEE (reference sequence). This CDR3 is built from 14 residues. Trimming shortened V by 1 base and J by 1 base, and 8 bases separated the two germline ends. CDR3 bases: TGTGCCAGCAGCTTGCAGACAGCGAACACTGAAGCTTTCTTT. Its protein is CASSLQTANTEAFF.

The chain joins TRBV21-1 to TRBJ1-2. TRBV21-1 is listed as a pseudogene. The CDR3 is 15 residues long. This chain's CDR3 is CASRGGALGAYGYTF. The CDR3 nucleotides are TGTGCCAGCCGGGGAGGGGCCCTAGGCGCCTATGGCTACACCTTC.

The chain links TRBV28 to TRBJ1-4; D call uncertain. CDR3 size: 13 residues. Trimming took off 3 bases at V and 7 bases at J, with 9 bases between the two ends. CDR1 is MDHEN and CDR2 is SYDVKM in the germline V gene. Here the CDR3 DNA reads TGTGCCAGCAGTTTTAATCTTGGTGAAAAACTGTTTTTT. Its protein is CASSFNLGEKLFF.